The 23 T cell receptor beta chains below all came from one sample that was sequenced in a study of cytotoxic CD8 clonotypes in ibrutinib-treated CLL. Repertoires were generated with immunoSEQ multiplex PCR, while TCRdb's copy carries only in-frame clones and drops some. This sample has more than 12,000 clones; 52% occur once, and the top ten carry less than 40%. Material: PBMCs, obtained at a roughly 22-month disease-progression time point, from a patient treated with ibrutinib. These receptors were obtained from a human donor with chronic lymphocytic leukemia.

This clone was counted many times. The V gene is TRBV12-5, the J gene TRBJ2-7; D call uncertain. CDR3 length: 11 amino acids. Germline CDR1 and CDR2: LGHNT and FRNRAP. The V end lost 5 bases, the J end lost 4 bases, and 6 bases lay between the germline ends. CDR3 region: CASGRNYEQYF. The CDR3 DNA reads as TGTGCTAGTGGTCGAAATTACGAGCAGTACTTC.

This clone is classed as medium-sized. The chain links TRBV2 to TRBJ2-3, with 9 bases identical to TRBD1. The CDR3 sequence is 12 residues long. Per the germline V gene, CDR1 is SNHLY and CDR2 is FYNNEI. After removal of 11 bases from V and 5 bases from J, the junction contained 5 bases not matched to a gene. The CDR3 region is CAPDRGVDTQYF. Written as DNA, the CDR3 is TGTGCCCCGGACAGGGGAGTAGATACGCAGTATTTT.

This clone has a handful of counts. The CDR3 is CASSLARQDAEAFF. The DNA for the CDR3 is TGTGCCAGCAGCTTAGCGAGGCAGGACGCTGAAGCTTTCTTT. V usage is TRBV7-9 and J usage is TRBJ1-1, with D uncertain. V gave up 0 bases and J gave up 6 bases, with 11 bases separating them. From germline, CDR1 is SEHNR and CDR2 FQNEAQ (reference sequence). This CDR3 contains 14 residues.

This clone has more than one count but fewer than ten. The rearrangement uses TRBV19 and TRBJ2-6; 8 nucleotides match TRBD1. Trimming at V came to 3 bases and at J to 4 bases, leaving 8 bases not matched to a gene. CDR1 LNHDA and CDR2 SQIVND come from the germline V gene (reference sequence). The CDR3 spans 17 residues. CDR3 sequence (DNA): TGTGCCAGTAGTATCGGCAGGGGGCTTTGGGGGGCCAACGTCCTGACTTTC. Protein product: CASSIGRGLWGANVLTF.

The table lists this clone with many counts. Its ends do not fully match the called genes, so a read error is possible. The gene calls are TRBV7-7 and TRBJ2-1; 8 bases match TRBD2. The CDR3 totals 12 residues. Germline lookup yields CDR1 SSHAT and CDR2 FNYEAQ (reference sequence). This chain's CDR3 is CASSSERGEQFF. For the CDR3, the DNA is TGTGCTAGCAGCTCGGAGCGGGGGGAGCAGTTCTTC.

The genes are TRBV30 and TRBJ1-2; D may be TRBD1 (5 bases). Germline loops: CDR1 GTSNPN, CDR2 SVGIG (reference sequence). The CDR3 runs 16 residues. V was trimmed by 3 bases and J by 2 bases, leaving 19 bases between them. The CDR3 nucleotides are TGTGCCTGGAGCGAGGGCAGGGTGGTTTCAAACTATGGCTACACCTTC. It is translated as CAWSEGRVVSNYGYTF.

Concerning this clone: Sequence at one end of the junction differs from germline and may be a read error. The V gene is TRBV10-3, the J gene TRBJ2-7; TRBD2 agrees at 8 bases. Germline V gene sequence: CDR1 ENHRY, CDR2 SYGVKD. CDR3 length: 14 amino acids. The CDR3 region has the DNA TGTGCCATCAGGGATAGCGGGGTCTCCCACGAGCAGTACTTC. The encoded protein is CAIRDSGVSHEQYF.

This sequence joins TRBV6-5 and TRBJ1-1, with D unclear. This CDR3 has 14 amino acids. Looked up from germline, CDR1 is MNHEY and CDR2 is SVGAGI. Trimming took off 4 bases at V and 3 bases at J, with 12 bases between the two ends. The CDR3 region has the DNA TGTGCCAGCAGTTTTCAGTCCGTTTACACTGAAGCTTTCTTT. Translation: CASSFQSVYTEAFF.

This clone was seen a handful of times. The chain joins TRBV11-3 to TRBJ2-1; 9 nucleotides line up with TRBD1. This CDR3 has 14 residues. CDR1 SGHNT and CDR2 YENEEA come from the germline V gene. V lost 4 bases, J lost 4 bases, and 2 bases stayed unmatched. CDR3 in amino acids: CASSSGTGYNEQFF. For the CDR3, the DNA is TGTGCCAGCAGCTCCGGGACAGGGTACAATGAGCAGTTCTTC.

This clone was detected only a few times. Within the sample, other DNA sequences also encode this same CDR3. This sequence joins TRBV10-2 and TRBJ2-7; D remains ambiguous. From germline, CDR1 is WSHSY and CDR2 SAAADI. This CDR3 has 12 residues. The V end was cut by 6 bases, the J end by 1 base, with 7 bases between. In DNA form, the CDR3 reads TGCGCCAGCAGAGGAGAATCCTACGAGCAGTACTTC. Protein product: CASRGESYEQYF.

The rearrangement joins TRBV5-1 to TRBJ2-7; D is possibly TRBD2 (6 bases). V lost 3 bases and J lost 2, with 15 bases in between. This CDR3 is 15 amino acids long. Per germline, CDR1 SGHRS and CDR2 YFSETQ. This CDR3 is CASSSLPGLPYEQYF. DNA of the CDR3: TGCGCCAGCAGCTCTCTTCCGGGACTCCCCTACGAGCAGTACTTC.

The chain combines TRBV5-6 with TRBJ1-2, with 9 positions matching TRBD1. The CDR3 has 14 amino acids. Germline CDR1 SGHDT, CDR2 YYEEEE. V gave up 4 bases and J gave up 2 bases; unmatched junction bases: 3. The CDR3 DNA reads as TGTGCCAGCAGCGTGGGACAGGGAAACTATGGCTACACCTTC. Protein product: CASSVGQGNYGYTF.

The CDR3 protein is CASSHGQGPTYEQYF. The CDR3 coding sequence is TGCGCCAGCAGCCACGGACAGGGGCCTACCTACGAGCAGTACTTC. The rearrangement joins TRBV4-1 to TRBJ2-7, with TRBD1 identical over 9 bases. Losses at the gene ends were 3 bases for V and 2 bases for J; bases not matched to a gene: 5. The CDR3 covers 15 residues. Germline-derived CDR1 and CDR2 are MGHRA and YSYEKL.

The gene calls are TRBV18 and TRBJ2-7; TRBD2 might be the D (5 bases). The ends were cut back, 3 bases at V and 3 bases at J, with 12 bases in the middle. Germline CDR1 and CDR2: KGHSH and LQKENI. The CDR3 loop spans 14 amino acids. CDR3: CASSPKTRGYEQYF. CDR3 coding DNA: TGTGCCAGCTCACCGAAAACACGGGGCTACGAGCAGTACTTC.

This clone occurred a few times. Other DNA sequences within the sample encode an identical CDR3. This chain joins TRBV5-1 and TRBJ1-3, with 10 bases fitting TRBD1. Germline values: CDR1 SGHRS, CDR2 YFSETQ. J gave up 0 bases and V 5 bases, and 5 bases lay outside the gene matches. CDR3 length: 16 residues. The CDR3 loop is CASRPGQGSSGNTIYF. The CDR3 coding sequence is TGCGCCAGCAGACCGGGACAGGGGAGCTCTGGAAACACCATATATTTT. Variable domain in full (rest from reference TRBV5-1 and TRBJ1-3): KAGVTQTPRYLIKTRGQQVTLSCSPISGHRSVSWYQQTPGQGLQFLFEYFSETQRNKGNFPGRFSGRQFSNSRSEMNVSTLELGDSALYLCASRPGQGSSGNTIYFGEGSWLTVV.

The rearrangement links TRBV19 to TRBJ1-2; 10 bases fit TRBD1. The CDR3 consists of 13 residues. CDR1 LNHDA and CDR2 SQIVND come from the germline V gene (reference sequence). Trimming took 7 bases from V and 8 from J; bases not matched to a gene: 7. The chain's CDR3 is CASTRTGGGGYTF. For the CDR3, the DNA is TGTGCCAGTACCCGGACAGGGGGAGGGGGCTACACCTTC. Supplemented by reference TRBV19 and TRBJ1-2, the full variable domain reads DGGITQSPKYLFRKEGQNVTLSCEQNLNHDAMYWYRQDPGQGLRLIYYSQIVNDFQKGDIAEGYSVSREKKESFPLTVTSAQKNPTAFYLCASTRTGGGGYTFGSGTRLTVV.

The chain has TRBV9 and TRBJ1-1, with 7 bases fitting TRBD1. From germline, CDR1 is SGDLS and CDR2 YYNGEE. The CDR3 is made up of 16 amino acids. Trimming removed 4 bases from V and 0 bases from J; junction bases left unmatched: 9. In DNA form, the CDR3 reads TGTGCCAGCAGCATCCGAAGGGGGCGAGTGAACACTGAAGCTTTCTTT. Protein product: CASSIRRGRVNTEAFF. The whole variable domain, remainder taken from reference TRBV9 and TRBJ1-1, is DSGVTQTPKHLITATGQRVTLRCSPRSGDLSVYWYQQSLDQGLQFLIQYYNGEERAKGNILERFSAQQFPDLHSELNLSSLELGDSALYFCASSIRRGRVNTEAFFGQGTRLTVV.

This sequence joins TRBV5-5 and TRBJ2-5; D is ambiguous. CDR3 size: 12 residues. In germline, CDR1 is SGHKS, CDR2 YYEKEE (reference sequence). The V end lost 2 bases, the J end lost 4 bases, and 6 bases lay between the germline ends. DNA of the CDR3: TGTGCCAGCAGCTTAGAAGGAGAGACCCAGTACTTC. It yields the protein CASSLEGETQYF.

The V call is TRBV4-2, the J call TRBJ1-1, with D hard to call. Trimming removed 0 bases from V and 3 bases from J, with 5 bases in between. The CDR3 contains 13 residues. The germline CDR1 and CDR2 sequences are LGHNA and YNFKEQ. The CDR3 region has the DNA TGTGCCAGCAGCCAAGATTTGGACACTGAAGCTTTCTTT. Amino acid sequence: CASSQDLDTEAFF.

Here the CDR3 reads CASSLGQGVYEQYF. In DNA, the CDR3 is TGTGCCAGCAGCTTGGGACAGGGGGTGTACGAGCAGTACTTC. This chain links TRBV5-6 with TRBJ2-7, with 9 bases matching TRBD1. The V gene end was trimmed by 0 bases and the J gene end by 4 bases; junction bases not matched to a gene: 2. This CDR3 is 14 amino acids long. CDR1 is SGHDT, CDR2 YYEEEE, per germline. The complete variable domain, with remaining parts taken from reference TRBV5-6 and TRBJ2-7, reads DAGVTQSPTHLIKTRGQQVTLRCSPKSGHDTVSWYQQALGQGPQFIFQYYEEEERQRGNFPDRFSGHQFPNYSSELNVNALLLGDSALYLCASSLGQGVYEQYFGPGTRLTVT.

V usage is TRBV2 and J usage is TRBJ1-5, with a tentative D call TRBD1 (5 bases). This CDR3 contains 14 residues. The germline CDR1 and CDR2 sequences are SNHLY and FYNNEI. V was shortened by 6 bases and J by 7 bases, with 16 bases between the two germline ends. The DNA for the CDR3 is TGTGCCAGCAGAGGGGACTATGGTTTCCAGCCCCAGCATTTT. It encodes CASRGDYGFQPQHF.

This clone was counted a few times. The chain couples TRBV6-5 to TRBJ2-7; D gene ambiguous. Trimming shortened V by 1 base and J by 3 bases, and 10 bases separated the two germline ends. There are 14 residues in the CDR3. Germline V gene lookup returns CDR1 MNHEY and CDR2 SVGAGI. CDR3 sequence (DNA): TGTGCCAGCAGTTACTGTAGGGTTTGCTACGAGCAGTACTTC. Translating gives CASSYCRVCYEQYF.

In this sample, this clone turned up a few times. The chain uses TRBV27 and TRBJ2-3; D remains unclear. CDR3 length: 13 amino acids. Trimming pared 6 bases from V and 5 bases from J, leaving 12 bases between. In germline, CDR1 is MNHEY, CDR2 SMNVEV (reference sequence). Here the CDR3 DNA reads TGTGCCAGCAGCCCTCCGTACATAGATACGCAGTATTTT. Translating gives CASSPPYIDTQYF.